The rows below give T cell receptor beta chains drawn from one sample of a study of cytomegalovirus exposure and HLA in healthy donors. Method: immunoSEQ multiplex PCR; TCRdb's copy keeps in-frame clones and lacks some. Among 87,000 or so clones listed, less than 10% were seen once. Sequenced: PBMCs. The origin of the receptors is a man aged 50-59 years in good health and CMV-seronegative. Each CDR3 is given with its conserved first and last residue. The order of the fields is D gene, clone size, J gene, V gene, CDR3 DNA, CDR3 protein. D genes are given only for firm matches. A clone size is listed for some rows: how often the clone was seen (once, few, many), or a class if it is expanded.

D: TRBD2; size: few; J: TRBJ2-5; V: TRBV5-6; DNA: TGTGCCAGCAGCTTGAGGGCTAGCGGGGCAGAGACCCAGTACTTC; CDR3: CASSLRASGAETQYF
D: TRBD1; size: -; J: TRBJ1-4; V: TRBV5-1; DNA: TGCGCCTCGAGGTTTGACAGGGGGGATGAAAAACTGTTTTTT; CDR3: CASRFDRGDEKLFF
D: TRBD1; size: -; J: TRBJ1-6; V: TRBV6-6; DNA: TGTGCCAGCAGTCGGGACAGGGACGGCTCACCCCTCCACTTT; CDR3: CASSRDRDGSPLHF
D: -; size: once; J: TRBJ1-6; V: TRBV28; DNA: TGTGCCAGCAGTTTAGGAGGGGAAGTTTCACCCCTCCACTTT; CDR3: CASSLGGEVSPLHF
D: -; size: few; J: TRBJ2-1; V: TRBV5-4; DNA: TGTGCCAGCAGCCCCCGAGTCCAGGCCTATAATGAGCAGTTCTTC; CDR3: CASSPRVQAYNEQFF
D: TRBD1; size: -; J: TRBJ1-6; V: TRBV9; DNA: TGTGCCAGCAGCGAACGACAGGGCCTCAATTCACCCCTCCACTTT; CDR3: CASSERQGLNSPLHF
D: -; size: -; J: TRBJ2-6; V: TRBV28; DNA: TGTGCCACCACTTCGGACTTCCAATCTGGGGCCAACGTCCTGACTTTC; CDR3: CATTSDFQSGANVLTF
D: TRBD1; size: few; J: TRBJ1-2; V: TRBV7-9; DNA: TGTGCCATCCCGGGACAGAGCAAAGGTTCTAACTATGGCTACACCTTC; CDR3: CAIPGQSKGSNYGYTF
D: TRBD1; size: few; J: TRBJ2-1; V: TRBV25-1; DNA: TGTGCCGCCGGGACAGGGGCTTACAATGAGCAGTTCTTC; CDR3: CAAGTGAYNEQFF
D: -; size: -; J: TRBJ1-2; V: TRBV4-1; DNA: TGCGCCAGCAGCCTCCTGGGGCAGAAAAGTGGCTACACCTTC; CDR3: CASSLLGQKSGYTF
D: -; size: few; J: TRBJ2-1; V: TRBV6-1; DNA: TGTGCTTCAAAGAGTCCTCGCTCCTACAATGAGCAGTTCTTC; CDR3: CASKSPRSYNEQFF
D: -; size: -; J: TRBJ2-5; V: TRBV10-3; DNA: TGTGCCATCAGTGACAGAGGACAAGAGACCCAGTACTTC; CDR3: CAISDRGQETQYF
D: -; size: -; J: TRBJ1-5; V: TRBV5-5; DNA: TGTGCCAGCAGCTTGGATGTAGGGGGTTCATGGCAGCCCCAGCATTTT; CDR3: CASSLDVGGSWQPQHF
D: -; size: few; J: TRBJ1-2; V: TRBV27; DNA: TGTGCCAGCAAAAAAGACGTGGGGGGAAGCTATGGCTACACCTTC; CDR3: CASKKDVGGSYGYTF
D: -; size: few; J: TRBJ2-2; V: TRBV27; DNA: TGTGCCAGCAGCCTAATAGGGGTTCCCGGGGAGCTGTTTTTT; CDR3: CASSLIGVPGELFF